This T cell receptor (beta chain) was retrieved from a study of vaccination and CD4 T cells after COVID-19. Study information: Two of the convalescents were Hispanic, and convalescents were six males and four females. From HCoV-229E, HCoV-OC43, HCoV-NL63 and SARS-CoV-2, overlapping spike peptides were used to stimulate the cells. For control cultures, the treatment was a CEFX pool, an HIV-1 Nef pool, or no peptide.

As for this clonotype: Its antigen is not known.

An Oncomine TCR Beta short-read assay was used to sequence the DNA from cultured CD4+ T cells. TCRdb fed the PCR reads into MiXCR, producing one record per CDR3 protein. The data hold just over 20,000 distinct CDR3 sequences, with 40% to 55% observed a single time. Treatment described: 10-day PBMC culture with coronavirus spike peptide pools or control peptides (ViraFEST assay). Under the ViraFEST approach, antigen-specific T cells were expanded with peptide pools and TCRs subsequently sequenced. Germline-derived CDR1 and CDR2 are MDHEN and SYDVKM. The CDR3 totals 14 residues. Trimming took 6 bases from V and 4 from J; bases not matched to a gene: 2.

The sequence was obtained from a human donor who had recovered from COVID-19. The J gene is TRBJ1-4, the V gene TRBV28, with 10 bases identical to TRBD1. The sample here was CD4+ T cells from blood, cultured in vitro, taken after SARS-CoV-2 vaccination. The CDR3 DNA sequence: TGTGCCAGCAGGGGACAGGGGAGTAATGAAAAACTGTTTTTT. Its protein is CASRGQGSNEKLFF.